The rows below give T cell receptor beta chains drawn from one sample of a study of cytomegalovirus exposure and HLA in healthy donors. Method: immunoSEQ multiplex PCR; TCRdb's copy keeps in-frame clones and lacks some. This table has approximately 240,000 clones, roughly 90% appearing once. Sequenced input: PBMCs. The source is a woman under 30 in good health and CMV-seronegative. Each CDR3 is given with its conserved first and last residue. The D gene is left open where the match is weak. A clone size is listed for some rows: how often the clone was seen (once, few, many), or a class if it is expanded.

CDR3 protein,CDR3 DNA,V gene,J gene,D gene,clone size
CASSSGGGQAFF,TGTGCCAGCAGTTCAGGAGGGGGCCAAGCTTTCTTT,TRBV27,TRBJ1-1,TRBD1,few
CASTPRDSSYEQYF,TGTGCCTCGACACCCCGGGACAGCTCCTACGAGCAGTACTTC,TRBV30,TRBJ2-7,TRBD1,.
CAISDSGGSYEQYF,TGTGCCATCAGTGATAGCGGGGGGTCCTACGAGCAGTACTTC,TRBV10-3,TRBJ2-7,TRBD2,.
CASSSWAGRNQPQHF,TGTGCCAGCAGCTCCTGGGCGGGACGCAATCAGCCCCAGCATTTT,TRBV5-6,TRBJ1-5,.,.
CASSLLGAGGYEQYF,TGTGCCAGCAGTTTATTGGGGGCAGGGGGCTACGAGCAGTACTTC,TRBV27,TRBJ2-7,TRBD1,.
CSASRRGEQYF,TGCAGTGCTTCAAGACGAGGCGAGCAGTACTTC,TRBV20-1,TRBJ2-7,.,.
CASSLESAGTEAFF,TGTGCCAGCAGCTTAGAGTCGGCGGGCACTGAGGCTTTCTTT,TRBV7-9,TRBJ1-1,.,.
CASSFESTGTNYGYTF,TGCGCCAGCAGCTTTGAATCGACAGGTACTAACTATGGCTACACCTTC,TRBV5-1,TRBJ1-2,.,.
CASRIGTRDTGELFF,TGTGCCAGTAGAATCGGGACTAGAGACACCGGGGAGCTGTTTTTT,TRBV19,TRBJ2-2,TRBD2,.
CASSPYTQTPEQYF,TGTGCCAGCAGCCCTTACACCCAAACCCCCGAGCAGTACTTC,TRBV9,TRBJ2-7,.,once
CASSESRRTGGKGTGELFF,TGCGCCAGCAGTGAGTCCCGGCGGACAGGGGGAAAGGGCACCGGGGAGCTGTTTTTT,TRBV10-1,TRBJ2-2,TRBD1,.
CAWSAGQGKQPQHF,TGTGCCTGGAGCGCAGGACAGGGGAAGCAGCCCCAGCATTTT,TRBV30,TRBJ1-5,TRBD1,few
CASKRLLGYNEQFF,TGTGCCAGCAAAAGGCTACTAGGCTACAATGAGCAGTTCTTC,TRBV7-9,TRBJ2-1,.,.
CASRARGSGYEKLFF,TGTGCCAGCAGGGCAAGGGGGTCGGGCTATGAAAAACTGTTTTTT,TRBV28,TRBJ1-4,.,few